Here is one T cell receptor (beta chain) with its context. Its antigen is still unknown. An end of the junction does not agree with germline; a read error may underlie this. This sample is drawn from a study of post-analysis software for immune sequencing data. Whole-study context: Patients with relapsing-remitting, secondary progressive and progressive-relapsing multiple sclerosis courses were all represented. Findings of the study overall: When the samples were clustered directly with F measure, those that had been prepared in the same batch showed strong co-clustering. The study found significantly lower normalized Chao1 diversity in multiple sclerosis patients than in controls. Compared with controls, patients had more of about 5 TRBV segments, including TRBV5-6, TRBV5-1 and TRBV20-1.

The germline CDR1 and CDR2 sequences are SGHRS and YFSETQ. The length of the CDR3 is 16 residues. Included in the TCR beta cDNA libraries were unique molecular identifiers. Yield was roughly 500,000 cDNA molecules from about 0.94 to 9.7 million T cells. TCRdb reanalysed the PCR reads using MiXCR and keeps one entry per CDR3 protein. The repertoire holds about 540,000 distinct CDR3 sequences, with around 36% as singletons. This rearrangement joins TRBV5-1 to TRBJ2-2; weak D call: TRBD1 (6 bases). The sequence was collected from a girl aged 2-17 years with multiple sclerosis. Sequencing was carried out using blood. In DNA form, the CDR3 reads TGCGCCGGCAGTGCCGATGGGGGCGATAACACCGGGGAGCGGTTTTTT. Translated: CAGSADGGDNTGERFF.